This entry lists 11 T cell receptor beta chains sequenced from one sample in a study of neurological immune-mediated disorders. TCRdb ran MiXCR on the 5' RACE reads and lists one entry per CDR3 protein. The data show tens of thousands of distinct CDR3 sequences, about 4.2% seen once. The sequenced sample consisted of CD4+ T cells from blood. The receptors stem from a woman aged 40 to 50 with multiple sclerosis.

This clonotype was counted ten times or more. The J gene is TRBJ2-7, the V gene TRBV20-1; 9 bases agree with TRBD2. CDR3 length: 15 residues. V gave up 1 base and J gave up 0 bases; unmatched junction bases: 4. Germline lookup yields CDR1 DFQATT and CDR2 SNEGSKA (reference sequence). The CDR3 region has the DNA TGCAGTGCTAGAGGGCTAGCGGGGAACTCCTACGAGCAGTACTTC. As protein: CSARGLAGNSYEQYF.

This clonotype was detected many times. CDR3 amino acids: CASSQDPRTGADTGELFF. The CDR3 bases are TGTGCCAGCAGCCAAGATCCGAGGACAGGGGCCGACACCGGGGAGCTGTTTTTT. The chain has TRBV4-2 and TRBJ2-2; TRBD1 matches 9 bases. The CDR3 sequence is 18 residues long. Looked up from germline, CDR1 is LGHNA and CDR2 is YNFKEQ. Losses at the gene ends were 0 bases for V and 3 bases for J; bases not matched to a gene: 8.

This clonotype appeared many times. The chain uses TRBV5-1 and TRBJ1-3; TRBD1 aligns across 8 bases. J gave up 7 bases and V 1 base, and 7 bases lay outside the gene matches. The CDR3 spans 15 residues. CDR1 and CDR2 (germline): SGHRS, YFSETQ. The CDR3 is CASSLSGQGRNTIYF. For the CDR3, the DNA is TGCGCCAGCAGCTTGAGTGGACAGGGTCGGAACACCATATATTTT.

This clonotype was counted at least ten times. The J gene is TRBJ2-7, the V gene TRBV3-1; 8 nucleotides line up with TRBD2. CDR1 and CDR2 from the germline V gene are LGHDT and YNNKEL (reference sequence). The CDR3 runs 15 residues. Germline trimming cut 7 bases from V and 0 bases from J; bases unmatched to any gene: 8. The CDR3 DNA reads TGTGCCAGCAAGTTTAGCGGGGTGAACTCCTACGAGCAGTACTTC. Residues: CASKFSGVNSYEQYF.

This clonotype was counted many times. The rearrangement links TRBV9 to TRBJ2-3; D is undetermined. V dropped 4 bases and J dropped 0 bases, with 9 bases sitting between them. The germline gives CDR1 SGDLS, CDR2 YYNGEE. The CDR3 spans 14 residues. Here the CDR3 reads CASSPLGSTDTQYF. CDR3 nucleotide sequence: TGTGCCAGCAGCCCCCTGGGAAGCACAGATACGCAGTATTTT.

This sequence joins TRBV30 and TRBJ1-5, with D tentatively TRBD1 (5 bases). Germline lookup yields CDR1 GTSNPN and CDR2 SVGIG (reference sequence). The CDR3 has 13 amino acids. Trimming shortened V by 2 bases and J by 5 bases, and 10 bases separated the two germline ends. The CDR3 sequence is CAWSTGGYQPQHF. CDR3 nucleotide sequence: TGTGCCTGGAGTACCGGGGGGTATCAGCCCCAGCATTTT.

This clonotype was detected ten times or more. The rearrangement uses TRBV20-1 and TRBJ1-5, with D maybe TRBD1 (6 bases). Germline V gives CDR1 DFQATT, CDR2 SNEGSKA (reference sequence). V was trimmed by 0 bases and J by 3 bases, leaving 9 bases between them. The CDR3 is 14 residues long. In DNA, the CDR3 is TGCAGTGCTAGAGATGGGGGGGCCAATCAGCCCCAGCATTTT. Translating gives CSARDGGANQPQHF.

The sample holds many counts of this clonotype. The chain combines TRBV7-9 with TRBJ1-5; D gene uncertain. The CDR3 is 11 residues long. V lost 6 bases to trimming and J lost 1 base, with 1 base between them. Germline values: CDR1 SEHNR, CDR2 FQNEAQ (reference sequence). The CDR3 sequence is CASRSNQPQHF. The CDR3 nucleotides read TGTGCCAGCAGGAGCAATCAGCCCCAGCATTTT.

This clonotype was observed at least ten times. The chain joins TRBV12-3 or TRBV12-4 to TRBJ2-1, with TRBD2 matching 8 bases. This CDR3 has 14 amino acids. Trimming at V came to 8 bases and at J to 6 bases, leaving 9 bases not matched to a gene. CDR3 in DNA: TGTGCCAGCGGAACTAGCGGTGTTTTCAATGAGCAGTTCTTC. Encoded protein: CASGTSGVFNEQFF.

This clonotype showed up many times. The CDR3 loop reads CSARDTLRRKETQYF. In nucleotides, the CDR3 is TGCAGTGCTAGAGATACACTTAGGAGGAAAGAGACCCAGTACTTC. The chain employs TRBV20-1 and TRBJ2-5; TRBD2 is a possible D gene (5 bases). V was pared by 0 bases and J by 3 bases, with 14 bases between. Germline CDR1 and CDR2: DFQATT and SNEGSKA (reference sequence). The CDR3 runs to 15 residues.

This clonotype was found many times. The chain couples TRBV15 to TRBJ2-7; 8 nucleotides line up with TRBD1. This CDR3 is 14 amino acids long. The V segment lost 3 bases and the J segment 5 bases; nucleotides outside the gene matches: 6. CDR1 is LNHNV and CDR2 is YYDKDF in the germline V gene (reference sequence). The CDR3: CATSRTGEPDEQYF. CDR3 bases: TGTGCCACCAGCAGGACAGGGGAACCGGACGAGCAGTACTTC.